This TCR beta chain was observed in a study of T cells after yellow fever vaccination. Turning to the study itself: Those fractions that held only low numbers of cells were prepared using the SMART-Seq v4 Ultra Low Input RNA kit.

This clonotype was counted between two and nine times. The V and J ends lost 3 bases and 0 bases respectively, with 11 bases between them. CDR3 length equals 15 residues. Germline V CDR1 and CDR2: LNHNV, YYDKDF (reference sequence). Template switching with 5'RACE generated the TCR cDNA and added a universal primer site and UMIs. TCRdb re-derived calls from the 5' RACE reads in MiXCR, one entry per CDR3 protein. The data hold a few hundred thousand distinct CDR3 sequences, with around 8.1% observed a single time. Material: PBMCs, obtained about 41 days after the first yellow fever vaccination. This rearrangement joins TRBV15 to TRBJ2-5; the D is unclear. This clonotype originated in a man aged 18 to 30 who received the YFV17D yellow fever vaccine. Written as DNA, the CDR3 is TGTGCCACCAGCAGTCGGTTGGGCTACCAAGAGACCCAGTACTTC. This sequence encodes CATSSRLGYQETQYF. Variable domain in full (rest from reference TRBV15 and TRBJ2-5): DAMVIQNPRYQVTQFGKPVTLSCSQTLNHNVMYWYQQKSSQAPKLLFHYYDKDFNNEADTPDNFQSRRPNTSFCFLDIRSPGLGDTAMYLCATSSRLGYQETQYFGPGTRLLVL.